This TCR beta chain was sequenced for a study of cytomegalovirus exposure and HLA in healthy donors. Regarding the study as a whole: That first-cohort TCR clusters tended to co-occur in the roughly 120 validation repertoires was found in a later analysis. Researchers reported that a few CMV-associated chains were confirmed in vitro as CMV antigen-specific. There were 150 or so TCR beta chains listed as cytomegalovirus-associated.

Germline values: CDR1 MGHRA, CDR2 YSYEKL. The CDR3 has 13 amino acids. V gave up 5 bases and J gave up 9 bases, with 15 bases separating them. Note on this clone: Its antigen is currently unknown.

Produced via immunoSEQ multiplex PCR; TCRdb's table is partial and in-frame only. The sample records over 150,000 clones, roughly nine tenths being singletons. This TCR came from a woman in her twenties or thirties in good health and CMV-seronegative. The sample taken for sequencing was PBMCs. V and J are TRBV4-1 and TRBJ2-3, with a possible D match to TRBD2 (7 bases). CDR3 sequence reads: CASSTRGGDTQYF. CDR3 in DNA: TGCGCCAGCAGCACGAGGGGGGGGGACACGCAGTATTTT.